Listed below are T cell receptor beta chains from one sample, sequenced in a study of T and B cells in COVID-19 patients. TCRdb reprocessed the multiplex PCR reads via MiXCR and lists one record per CDR3 protein. The table records more than 12,000 distinct CDR3 sequences, roughly 29% of them present only once. Sequencing used blood. The receptors were sampled from a human donor who had recovered from COVID-19. The CDR3 runs from the conserved cysteine through the conserved F or W. D genes are given only for firm matches. Only part of the rows carry a size: once, few, many, or a class if the clone is expanded.

TRBJ1-1 | TRBV19 | . | 12 | many | TGTGCCAGTAGTTGGGGGGACACTGAAGCTTTCTTT | CASSWGDTEAFF
TRBJ1-5 | TRBV12-3/TRBV12-4 | TRBD1 | 14 | . | TGTGCCAGCAGTATACAGGGGGGAAATCAGCCCCAGCATTTT | CASSIQGGNQPQHF
TRBJ2-5 | TRBV6-5 | . | 14 | . | TGTGCCAGCAGTCCGCGGACAGGAGGGGAGACCCAGTACTTC | CASSPRTGGETQYF
TRBJ2-5 | TRBV21-1 | . | 14 | once | TGTGCCAGCAGCCCCACCGAGTGGGAAGAGACCCAGTACTTC | CASSPTEWEETQYF
TRBJ1-4 | TRBV12-3/TRBV12-4 | . | 14 | few | TGTGCCAGCAGGGACATTACAACTAATGAAAAACTGTTTTTT | CASRDITTNEKLFF
TRBJ2-7 | TRBV5-5 | . | 14 | few | TGTGCCAGCATCGCACGGGACACCACCTACGAGCAGTACTTC | CASIARDTTYEQYF
TRBJ2-7 | TRBV12-3/TRBV12-4 | . | 12 | . | TGTGCCAGCAGTTTAGTCGCCTACGAGCAGTACTTC | CASSLVAYEQYF
TRBJ2-1 | TRBV30 | TRBD2 | 14 | many | TGTGCCTGGAAAGCGGGGAGCTCCTACAATGAGCAGTTCTTC | CAWKAGSSYNEQFF
TRBJ2-1 | TRBV5-5 | . | 17 | medium-sized | TGTGCCAGCAGCTCGACGGGAACGACGGACCTATATAATGAGCAGTTCTTC | CASSSTGTTDLYNEQFF
TRBJ2-3 | TRBV20-1 | . | 16 | . | TGCAGTGCTCACTGGGGTGGGACAAGGAGCACAGATACGCAGTATTTT | CSAHWGGTRSTDTQYF
TRBJ1-4 | TRBV30 | . | 13 | medium-sized | TGTGCCTGGAGGGGGAGAACTAATGAAAAACTGTTTTTT | CAWRGRTNEKLFF
TRBJ1-4 | TRBV5-6 | . | 16 | . | TGTGCCAGCAGCTTGATCTCATCAGGGTACTTGGAAAAACTGTTTTTT | CASSLISSGYLEKLFF
TRBJ1-1 | TRBV30 | . | 13 | few | TGTGCCTGGGTCCTCCGGGGCGACACTGAAGCTTTCTTT | CAWVLRGDTEAFF
TRBJ2-2 | TRBV19 | TRBD1 | 16 | . | TGTGCCAGTTCGGCAGGGGGCCCCTCGAACACCGGGGAGCTGTTTTTT | CASSAGGPSNTGELFF
TRBJ1-5 | TRBV12-3/TRBV12-4 | . | 15 | . | TGTGCCAGCAGTCCTGACAGCCAAGTCAATCAGCCCCAGCATTTT | CASSPDSQVNQPQHF
TRBJ2-2 | TRBV29-1 | . | 15 | medium-sized | TGCAGCGTTGGAGGCGTCGGGGGTGGCACCGGGGAGCTGTTTTTT | CSVGGVGGGTGELFF
TRBJ2-2 | TRBV6-5 | . | 11 | medium-sized | TGTGCCTCCAGAGGGGCCGGGGAGCTGTTTTTT | CASRGAGELFF
TRBJ1-5 | TRBV7-4 | . | 17 | . | TGTGCCAGCAGCTTAGTGGTTTGGCAGAGACTCAATCAGCCCCAGCATTTT | CASSLVVWQRLNQPQHF
TRBJ1-5 | TRBV19 | . | 13 | . | TGTGCCACCAATCAGGGGAGGGGTCAGCCCCAGCATTTT | CATNQGRGQPQHF
TRBJ2-2 | TRBV18 | . | 15 | few | TGTGCCAGCTCACGAGGAGACAGGAAAGCCGGGGAGCTGTTTTTT | CASSRGDRKAGELFF
TRBJ2-7 | TRBV27 | TRBD2 | 14 | few | TGTGCCAGCAGTTTACTAGCGGGGCTTCACGAGCAGTACTTC | CASSLLAGLHEQYF
TRBJ2-6 | TRBV27 | . | 14 | many | TGTGCCAGCAGTTTCCTGGCCGGGGCCAACGTCCTGACTTTC | CASSFLAGANVLTF
TRBJ1-1 | TRBV29-1 | TRBD1 | 13 | . | TGCAGCGTTGGGGACAGGGGGGGCACTGAAGCTTTCTTT | CSVGDRGGTEAFF
TRBJ1-1 | TRBV12-3/TRBV12-4 | . | 13 | . | TGTGCCAGCAGTTTACGTCCCCGGAAGGAAGCTTTCTTT | CASSLRPRKEAFF
TRBJ1-5 | TRBV12-3/TRBV12-4 | TRBD1 | 17 | . | TGTGCCAGCACCCAAACTCCGGACAGGGGCGACAATCAGCCCCAGCATTTT | CASTQTPDRGDNQPQHF
TRBJ2-7 | TRBV18 | TRBD1 | 16 | few | TGTGCCAGCTCACCAGGTTCAGGGACAGGTACTTCTGAGCAGTACTTC | CASSPGSGTGTSEQYF
TRBJ2-4 | TRBV19 | TRBD1 | 14 | many | TGTGCCAGTGGGACAGGGGGTCAGGGAAACATTCAGTACTTC | CASGTGGQGNIQYF
TRBJ1-5 | TRBV6-5 | . | 15 | few | TGTGCCAGCAGAAACGACGCGGGGATGAATCAGCCCCAGCATTTT | CASRNDAGMNQPQHF
TRBJ2-5 | TRBV15 | . | 13 | medium-sized | TGTGCCACCAGCAGAGACAGCCAAGAGACCCAGTACTTC | CATSRDSQETQYF
TRBJ1-6 | TRBV27 | TRBD1 | 15 | few | TGTGCCAGCAGTTTATTCGGACAGGTTAATTCACCCCTCCACTTT | CASSLFGQVNSPLHF
TRBJ1-1 | TRBV19 | . | 13 | medium-sized | TGTGCCAGTAGTACGGGGGCAAACACTGAAGCTTTCTTT | CASSTGANTEAFF
TRBJ2-7 | TRBV29-1 | TRBD1 | 12 | medium-sized | TGCAGCGTCGGGGACAGGGCCTACGAGCAGTACTTC | CSVGDRAYEQYF
TRBJ2-7 | TRBV6-5 | TRBD2 | 16 | . | TGTGCCAGCACTCGAGGGGGACTAGCGGGGGCCTACGAGCAGTACTTC | CASTRGGLAGAYEQYF
TRBJ2-7 | TRBV5-1 | . | 14 | . | TGCGCCAGCAGCTCTGAAACAGGGTCAGACGAGCAGTACTTC | CASSSETGSDEQYF
TRBJ1-5 | TRBV7-9 | TRBD1 | 17 | few | TGTGCCAGCAGCCCGCTTGTAGGACAGGGACCCCAGCAGCCCCAGCATTTT | CASSPLVGQGPQQPQHF
TRBJ2-7 | TRBV11-3 | . | 13 | . | TGTGCCAGCAGCTTACAAAGGGTCTACGAGCAGTACTTC | CASSLQRVYEQYF
TRBJ1-3 | TRBV27 | . | 17 | . | TGTGCCAGCAAAGCCTGGGGTCGGCAAGACTCTGGAAACACCATATATTTT | CASKAWGRQDSGNTIYF
TRBJ2-5 | TRBV6-1 | TRBD1 | 14 | . | TGTGCCAGCAGTTTTGACAGGGCGATAGAGACCCAGTACTTC | CASSFDRAIETQYF
TRBJ2-1 | TRBV30 | TRBD2 | 15 | many | TGTGCCTGGAGAAGCCACGGACTAGCGCATAGGGAGCAGTTCTTC | CAWRSHGLAHREQFF
TRBJ2-3 | TRBV4-3 | . | 14 | . | TGCGCCAGCAGCCAAGACCAGGGCACAGATACGCAGTATTTT | CASSQDQGTDTQYF
TRBJ2-5 | TRBV6-1 | . | 13 | . | TGTGCCAGCAGTGGGGCGGAGAAAGAGACAAAGTACTTC | CASSGAEKETKYF
TRBJ1-1 | TRBV12-3/TRBV12-4 | . | 14 | few | TGTGCCAGCAGAGAACGTCCGGGGCCGGGGGAAGCTTTCTTT | CASRERPGPGEAFF
TRBJ1-1 | TRBV30 | . | 12 | few | TGTGCCTGGAGGAGCATGAACACTGAAGCTTTCTTT | CAWRSMNTEAFF
TRBJ1-1 | TRBV6-2/TRBV6-3 | . | 14 | few | TGTGCCAGCAGTTGGAGGCGCATGAACACTGAAGCTTTCTTT | CASSWRRMNTEAFF
TRBJ2-5 | TRBV28 | . | 14 | once | TGTGCCAGCAGACCCCGACGAGGGCAAGAGACCCAGTACTTC | CASRPRRGQETQYF
TRBJ1-2 | TRBV6-4 | . | 16 | . | TGTGCCAGCAGTGACTCGAGTTTGACAACCCCTGGGGGCTACACCTTC | CASSDSSLTTPGGYTF
TRBJ2-7 | TRBV5-6 | . | 13 | few | TGTGCCAGCAGCTTGACTAGCATTTACGAGCAGTACTTC | CASSLTSIYEQYF
TRBJ1-5 | TRBV27 | . | 13 | . | TGTGCCAGCAGTCTTTCCCAAAATCAGCCCCAGCATTTT | CASSLSQNQPQHF